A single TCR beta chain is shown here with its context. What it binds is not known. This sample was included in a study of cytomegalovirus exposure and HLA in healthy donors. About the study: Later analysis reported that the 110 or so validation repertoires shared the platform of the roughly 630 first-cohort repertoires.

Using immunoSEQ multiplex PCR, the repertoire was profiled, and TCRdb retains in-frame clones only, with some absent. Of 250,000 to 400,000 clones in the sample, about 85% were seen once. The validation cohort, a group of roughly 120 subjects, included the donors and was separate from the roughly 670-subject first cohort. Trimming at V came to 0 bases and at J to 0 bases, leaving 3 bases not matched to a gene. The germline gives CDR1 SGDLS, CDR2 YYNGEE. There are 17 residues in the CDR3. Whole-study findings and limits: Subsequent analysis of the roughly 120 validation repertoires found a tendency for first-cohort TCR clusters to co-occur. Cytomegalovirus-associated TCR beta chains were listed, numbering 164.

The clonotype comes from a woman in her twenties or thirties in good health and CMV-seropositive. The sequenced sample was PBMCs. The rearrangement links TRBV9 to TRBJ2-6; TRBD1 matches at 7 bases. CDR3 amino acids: CASSVEGQSSGANVLTF. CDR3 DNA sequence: TGTGCCAGCAGCGTAGAGGGACAGAGCTCTGGGGCCAACGTCCTGACTTTC.